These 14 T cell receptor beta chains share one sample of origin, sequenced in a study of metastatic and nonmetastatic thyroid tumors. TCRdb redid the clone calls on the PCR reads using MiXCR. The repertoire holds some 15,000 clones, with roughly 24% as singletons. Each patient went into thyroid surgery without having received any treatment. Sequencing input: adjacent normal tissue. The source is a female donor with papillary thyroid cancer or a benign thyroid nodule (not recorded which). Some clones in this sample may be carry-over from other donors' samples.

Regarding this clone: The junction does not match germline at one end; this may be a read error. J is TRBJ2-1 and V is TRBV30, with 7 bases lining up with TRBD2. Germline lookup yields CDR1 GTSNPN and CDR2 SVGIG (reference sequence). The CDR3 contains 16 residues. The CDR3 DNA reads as TGTGCCCGGAGTGTACTATCGGGGGGATCCTACAATGAGCAGTTCTTC. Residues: CARSVLSGGSYNEQFF.

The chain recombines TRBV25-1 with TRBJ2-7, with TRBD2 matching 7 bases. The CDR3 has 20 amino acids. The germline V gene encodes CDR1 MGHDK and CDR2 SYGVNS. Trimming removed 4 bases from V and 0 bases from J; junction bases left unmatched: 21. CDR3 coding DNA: TGTGCCAGCAGTGGGACCGTACGCACTAGCCTTCGGGGGGTCTCCTACGAGCAGTACTTC. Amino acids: CASSGTVRTSLRGVSYEQYF.

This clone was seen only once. The CDR3 region is CSATRLGRNNSPLHF. CDR3 sequence (DNA): TGCAGTGCTACTCGTTTGGGGCGGAACAATTCACCCCTCCACTTT. This chain links TRBV20-1 with TRBJ1-6; maybe TRBD1 (5 bases). Germline V CDR1 and CDR2: DFQATT, SNEGSKA (reference sequence). Trimming left V 4 bases short and J 7 bases short, with 17 bases between. The CDR3 is 15 residues long.

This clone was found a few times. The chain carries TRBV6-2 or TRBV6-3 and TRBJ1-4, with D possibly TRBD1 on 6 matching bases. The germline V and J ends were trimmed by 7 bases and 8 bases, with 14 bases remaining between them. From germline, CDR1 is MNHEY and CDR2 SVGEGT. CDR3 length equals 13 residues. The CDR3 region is CASTTGNREKLFF. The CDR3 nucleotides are TGTGCCAGCACAACAGGGAACCGGGAAAAACTGTTTTTT.

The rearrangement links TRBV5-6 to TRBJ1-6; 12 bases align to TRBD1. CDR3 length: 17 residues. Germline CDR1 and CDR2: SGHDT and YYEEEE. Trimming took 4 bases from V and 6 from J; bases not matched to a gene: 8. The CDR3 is CASSPGGTGGSNSPLHF. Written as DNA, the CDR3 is TGTGCCAGCAGCCCAGGCGGGACAGGGGGCTCTAATTCACCCCTCCACTTT.

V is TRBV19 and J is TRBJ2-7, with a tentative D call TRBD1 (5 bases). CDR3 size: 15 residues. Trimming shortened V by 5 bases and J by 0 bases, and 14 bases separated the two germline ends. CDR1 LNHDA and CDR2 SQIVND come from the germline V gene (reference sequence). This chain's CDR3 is CASSLLPDTSYEQYF. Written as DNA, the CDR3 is TGTGCCAGTAGTCTACTCCCGGACACCTCCTACGAGCAGTACTTC.

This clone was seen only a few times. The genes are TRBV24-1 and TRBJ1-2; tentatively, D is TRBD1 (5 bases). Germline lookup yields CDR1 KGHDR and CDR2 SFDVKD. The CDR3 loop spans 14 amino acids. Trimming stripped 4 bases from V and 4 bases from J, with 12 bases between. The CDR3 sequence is CATSDTGTIYGYTF. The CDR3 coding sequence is TGTGCCACCAGTGACACCGGGACCATCTATGGCTACACCTTC.

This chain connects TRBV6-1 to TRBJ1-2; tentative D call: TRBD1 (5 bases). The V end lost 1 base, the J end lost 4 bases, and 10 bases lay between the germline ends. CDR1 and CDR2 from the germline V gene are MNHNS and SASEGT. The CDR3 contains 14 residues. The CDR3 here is CASSEDGQGYGYTF. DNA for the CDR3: TGTGCCAGCAGTGAAGACGGGCAGGGCTATGGCTACACCTTC.

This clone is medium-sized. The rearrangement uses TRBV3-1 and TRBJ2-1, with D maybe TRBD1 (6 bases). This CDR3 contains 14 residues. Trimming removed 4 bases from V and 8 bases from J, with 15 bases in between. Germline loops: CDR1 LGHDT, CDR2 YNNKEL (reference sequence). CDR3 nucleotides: TGTGCCAGCAGCCCAGGGGACCGCCCCGATGAGCAGTTCTTC. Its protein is CASSPGDRPDEQFF.

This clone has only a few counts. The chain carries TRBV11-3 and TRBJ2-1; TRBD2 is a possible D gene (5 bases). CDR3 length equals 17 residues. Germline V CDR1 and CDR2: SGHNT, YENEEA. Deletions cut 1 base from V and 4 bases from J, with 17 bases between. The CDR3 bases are TGTGCCAGCAGCTTAGTATATCTCAGCGGATTTTACAATGAGCAGTTCTTC. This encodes CASSLVYLSGFYNEQFF.

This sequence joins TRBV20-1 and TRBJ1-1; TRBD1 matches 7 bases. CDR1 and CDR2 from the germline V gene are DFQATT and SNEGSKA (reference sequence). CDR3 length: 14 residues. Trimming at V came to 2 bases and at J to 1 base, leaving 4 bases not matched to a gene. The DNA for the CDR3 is TGCAGTGCTAGACCCGGACAGGCGAACACTGAAGCTTTCTTT. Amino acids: CSARPGQANTEAFF.

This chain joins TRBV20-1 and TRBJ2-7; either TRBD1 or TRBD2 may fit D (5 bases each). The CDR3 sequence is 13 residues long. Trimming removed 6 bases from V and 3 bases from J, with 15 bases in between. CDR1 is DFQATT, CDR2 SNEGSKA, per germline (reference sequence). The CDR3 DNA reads TGCAGTGCCCCAGGGACGGACAACTACGAGCAGTACTTC. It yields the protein CSAPGTDNYEQYF.

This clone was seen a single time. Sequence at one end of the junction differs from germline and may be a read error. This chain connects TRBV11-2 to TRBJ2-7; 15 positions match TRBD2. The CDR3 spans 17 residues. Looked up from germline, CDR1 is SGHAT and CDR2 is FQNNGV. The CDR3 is CASSENGLAGGFYERYF. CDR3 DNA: TGTGCCAGCAGCGAAAATGGACTAGCGGGAGGGTTCTACGAGCGGTACTTC.

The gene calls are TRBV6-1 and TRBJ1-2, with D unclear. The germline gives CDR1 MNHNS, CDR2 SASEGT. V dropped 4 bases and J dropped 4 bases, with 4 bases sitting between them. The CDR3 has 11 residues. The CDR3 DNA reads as TGTGCCAGCAGTGTAGGCTATGGCTACACCTTC. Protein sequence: CASSVGYGYTF.